This T cell receptor (beta chain) was obtained from a study of OX40 agonist ivuxolimab in advanced cancers. CDR1 and CDR2 from the germline V gene are SGHTA and FQGNSA. V lost 5 bases, J lost 9 bases, and 10 bases stayed unmatched. CDR3 length equals 13 residues. Profiling relied on immunoSEQ multiplex PCR, and the TCRdb table lists in-frame clones only, not all of them. The data contain some 60,000 clones, around 90% of them singletons. The sequence derives from an adult with an advanced solid tumor such as melanoma, head and neck, liver or kidney cancer. Sequencing was performed on CD4+ or CD8+ T cells sorted from blood, taken in a trial of the OX40 agonist ivuxolimab. V and J are TRBV7-2 and TRBJ2-7; 7 bases agree with TRBD2. In DNA, the CDR3 is TGTGCCAGCAGCCCCCAGTCGGGAGGACGGCAGTACTTC. Residues: CASSPQSGGRQYF.